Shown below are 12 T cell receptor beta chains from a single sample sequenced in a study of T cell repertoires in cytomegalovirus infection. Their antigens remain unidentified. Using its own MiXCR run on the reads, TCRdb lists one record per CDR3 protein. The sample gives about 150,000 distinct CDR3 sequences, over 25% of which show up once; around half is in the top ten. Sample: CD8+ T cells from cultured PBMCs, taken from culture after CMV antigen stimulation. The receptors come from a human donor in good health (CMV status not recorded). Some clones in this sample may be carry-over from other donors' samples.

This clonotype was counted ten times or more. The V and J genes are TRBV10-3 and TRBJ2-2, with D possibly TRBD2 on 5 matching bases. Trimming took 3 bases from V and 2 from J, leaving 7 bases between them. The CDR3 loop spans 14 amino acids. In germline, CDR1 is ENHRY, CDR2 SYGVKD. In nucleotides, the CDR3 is TGTGCCATCAGTGAAGGACTCAACACCGGGGAGCTGTTTTTT. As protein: CAISEGLNTGELFF.

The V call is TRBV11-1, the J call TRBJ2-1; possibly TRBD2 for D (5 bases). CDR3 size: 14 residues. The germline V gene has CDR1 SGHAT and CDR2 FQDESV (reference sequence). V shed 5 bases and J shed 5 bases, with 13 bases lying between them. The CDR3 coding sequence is TGTGCCAGCAGCCGTACCGGGAATAACAATGAGCAGTTCTTC. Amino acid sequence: CASSRTGNNNEQFF.

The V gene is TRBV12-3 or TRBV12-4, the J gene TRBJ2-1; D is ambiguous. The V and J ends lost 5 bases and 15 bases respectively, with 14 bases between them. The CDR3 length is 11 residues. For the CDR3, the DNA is TGTGCCAGCAGTGCCGGGCTAATGGTGTTCTTC. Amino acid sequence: CASSAGLMVFF.

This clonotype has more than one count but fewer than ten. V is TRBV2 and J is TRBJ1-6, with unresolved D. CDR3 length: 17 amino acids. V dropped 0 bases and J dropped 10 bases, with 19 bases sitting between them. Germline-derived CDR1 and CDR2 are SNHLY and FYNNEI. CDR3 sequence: CASSEAGITPRGSPLHF. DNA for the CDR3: TGTGCCAGCAGTGAAGCCGGGATTACTCCTCGGGGATCACCCCTCCACTTT.

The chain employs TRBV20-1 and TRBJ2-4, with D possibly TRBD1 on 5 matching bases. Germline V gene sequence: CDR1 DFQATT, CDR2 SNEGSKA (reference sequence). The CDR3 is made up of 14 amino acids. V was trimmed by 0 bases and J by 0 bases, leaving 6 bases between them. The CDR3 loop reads CSAREGEAKNIQYF. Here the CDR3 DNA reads TGCAGTGCTAGAGAAGGGGAAGCCAAAAACATTCAGTACTTC.

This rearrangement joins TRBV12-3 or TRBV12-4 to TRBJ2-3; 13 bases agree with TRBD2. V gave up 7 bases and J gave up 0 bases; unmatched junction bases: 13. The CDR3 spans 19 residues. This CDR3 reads CASIQAGTSGADSTDTQYF. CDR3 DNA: TGTGCCAGCATCCAAGCCGGGACTAGCGGGGCGGATAGCACAGATACGCAGTATTTT.

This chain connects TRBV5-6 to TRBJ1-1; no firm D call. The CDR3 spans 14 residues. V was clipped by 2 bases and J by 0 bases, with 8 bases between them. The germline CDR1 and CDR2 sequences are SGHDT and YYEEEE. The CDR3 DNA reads TGTGCCAGCAGCTTAAGCTACATGAACACTGAAGCTTTCTTT. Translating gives CASSLSYMNTEAFF. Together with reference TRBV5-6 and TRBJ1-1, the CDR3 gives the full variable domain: DAGVTQSPTHLIKTRGQQVTLRCSPKSGHDTVSWYQQALGQGPQFIFQYYEEEERQRGNFPDRFSGHQFPNYSSELNVNALLLGDSALYLCASSLSYMNTEAFFGQGTRLTVV.

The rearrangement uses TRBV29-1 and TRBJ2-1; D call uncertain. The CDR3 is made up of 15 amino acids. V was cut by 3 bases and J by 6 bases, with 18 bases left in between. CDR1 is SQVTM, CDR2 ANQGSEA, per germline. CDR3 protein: CSVEAPTISSNEQFF. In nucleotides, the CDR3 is TGCAGCGTTGAGGCCCCTACGATTTCATCCAATGAGCAGTTCTTC.

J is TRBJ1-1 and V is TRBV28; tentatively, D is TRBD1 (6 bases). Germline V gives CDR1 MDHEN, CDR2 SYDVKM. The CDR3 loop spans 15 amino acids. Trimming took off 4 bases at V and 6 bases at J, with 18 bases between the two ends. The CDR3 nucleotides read TGTGCCAGCAGTTACCGGGGGCTTAGAGACGCTGAAGCTTTCTTT. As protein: CASSYRGLRDAEAFF.

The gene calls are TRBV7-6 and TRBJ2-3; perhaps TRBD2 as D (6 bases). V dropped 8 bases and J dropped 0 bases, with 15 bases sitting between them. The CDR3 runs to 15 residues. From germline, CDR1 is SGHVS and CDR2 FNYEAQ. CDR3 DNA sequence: TGTGCCAGCGCTAGATGGGGGGAAAGCACAGATACGCAGTATTTT. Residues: CASARWGESTDTQYF. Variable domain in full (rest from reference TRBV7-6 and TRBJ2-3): GAGVSQSPRYKVTKRGQDVALRCDPISGHVSLYWYRQALGQGPEFLTYFNYEAQQDKSGLPNDRFSAERPEGSISTLTIQRTEQRDSAMYRCASARWGESTDTQYFGPGTRLTVL.

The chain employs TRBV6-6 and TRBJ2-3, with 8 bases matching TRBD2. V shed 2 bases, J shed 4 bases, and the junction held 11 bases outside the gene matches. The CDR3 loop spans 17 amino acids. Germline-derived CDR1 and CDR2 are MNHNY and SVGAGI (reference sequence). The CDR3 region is CASSYVGGAIWADTQYF. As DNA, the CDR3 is TGTGCCAGCAGTTACGTCGGGGGGGCTATTTGGGCAGATACGCAGTATTTT.

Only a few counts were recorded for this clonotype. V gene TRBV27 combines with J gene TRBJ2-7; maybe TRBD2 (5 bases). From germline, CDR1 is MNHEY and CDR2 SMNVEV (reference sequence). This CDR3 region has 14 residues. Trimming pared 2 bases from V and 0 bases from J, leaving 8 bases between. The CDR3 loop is CASSLNSGSYEQYF. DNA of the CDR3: TGTGCCAGCAGTTTAAACAGCGGCTCCTACGAGCAGTACTTC.